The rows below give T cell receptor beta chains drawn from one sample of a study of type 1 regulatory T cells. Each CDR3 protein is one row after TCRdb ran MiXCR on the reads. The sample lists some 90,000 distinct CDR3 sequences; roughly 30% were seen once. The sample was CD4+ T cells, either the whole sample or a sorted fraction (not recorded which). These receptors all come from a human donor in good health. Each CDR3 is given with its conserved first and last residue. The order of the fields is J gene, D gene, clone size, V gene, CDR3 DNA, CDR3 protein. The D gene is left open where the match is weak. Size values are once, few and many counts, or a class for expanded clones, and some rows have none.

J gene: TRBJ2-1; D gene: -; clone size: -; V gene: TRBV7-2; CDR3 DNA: TGTGCCAGCAGCTTAGAGGGGGGACTAACTAACAATGAGCAGTTCTTC; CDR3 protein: CASSLEGGLTNNEQFF
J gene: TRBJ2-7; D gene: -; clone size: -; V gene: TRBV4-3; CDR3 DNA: TGCGCCAGCAGCCAAGAGGCCGATTACGAGCAGTACTTC; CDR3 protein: CASSQEADYEQYF
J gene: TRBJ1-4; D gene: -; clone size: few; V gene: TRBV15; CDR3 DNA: TGTGCCACCAGCAGAGGCCGGCAGGGGTCACCCCTAAATGAAAAACTGTTTTTT; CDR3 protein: CATSRGRQGSPLNEKLFF
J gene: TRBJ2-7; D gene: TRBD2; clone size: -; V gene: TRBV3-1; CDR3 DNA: TGTGCCAGCAGCCAAGCAGCGGGAGCATCCTACGAGCAGTACTTC; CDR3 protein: CASSQAAGASYEQYF
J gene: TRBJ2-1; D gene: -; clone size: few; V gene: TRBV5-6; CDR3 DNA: TGTGCCAGCAGAACCGGGGCCTACAATGAGCAGTTCTTC; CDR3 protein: CASRTGAYNEQFF
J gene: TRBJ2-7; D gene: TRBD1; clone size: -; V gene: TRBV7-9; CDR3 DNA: TGTGCCAGCAGCTCCCGGGACAGTTCACACGAGCAGTACTTC; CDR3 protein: CASSSRDSSHEQYF
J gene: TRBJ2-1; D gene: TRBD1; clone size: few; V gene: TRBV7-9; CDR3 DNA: TGTGCCAGCAGCTCCCATGGGGGGACAGGGAGAATTCGCTCCTACAATGAGCAGTTCTTC; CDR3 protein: CASSSHGGTGRIRSYNEQFF
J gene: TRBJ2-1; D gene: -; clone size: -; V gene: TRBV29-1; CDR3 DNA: TGCAGCGTTGTAAGCGGAGGGGTCGGCTCCTACAATGAGCAGTTCTTC; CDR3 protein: CSVVSGGVGSYNEQFF
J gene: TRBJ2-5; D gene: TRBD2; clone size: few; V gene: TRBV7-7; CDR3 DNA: TGTGCCAGCAGCCAAAGCGGGAGGGGGCCCCAAGAGACCCAGTACTTC; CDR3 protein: CASSQSGRGPQETQYF
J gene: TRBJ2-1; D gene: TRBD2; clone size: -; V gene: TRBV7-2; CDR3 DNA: TGTGCCAGCAGCTTACTGGTAGCGGGGAACTCCTACAATGAGCAGTTCTTC; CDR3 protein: CASSLLVAGNSYNEQFF
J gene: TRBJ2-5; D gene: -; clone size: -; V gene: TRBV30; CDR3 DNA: TGTGCCTGGAGTATCACTGGGGGAGAGACCCAGTACTTC; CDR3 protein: CAWSITGGETQYF
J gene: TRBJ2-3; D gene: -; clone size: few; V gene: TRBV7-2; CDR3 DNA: TGTGCCAGCAGCTTAGCGGAGGCCACAGATACGCAGTATTTT; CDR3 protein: CASSLAEATDTQYF
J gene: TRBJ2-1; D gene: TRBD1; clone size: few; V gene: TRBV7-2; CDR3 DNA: TGTGCCAGCAGCTTAAACCCGACAGGGATTATCTTC; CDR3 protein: CASSLNPTGIIF
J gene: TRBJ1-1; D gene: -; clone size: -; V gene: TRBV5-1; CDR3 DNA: TGCGCCAGCAGCTTGGAGGGTTTCGGCACTGAAGCTTTCTTT; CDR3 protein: CASSLEGFGTEAFF
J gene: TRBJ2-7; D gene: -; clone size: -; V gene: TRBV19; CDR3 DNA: TGTGCCAGTAGTATCGTAGGAGGCTACGAGCAGTACTTC; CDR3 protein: CASSIVGGYEQYF
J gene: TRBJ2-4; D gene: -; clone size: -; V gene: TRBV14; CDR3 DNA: TGTGCCAGCAGCCAAGTCCCAGGGAACGAAAACATTCAGTACTTC; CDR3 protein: CASSQVPGNENIQYF
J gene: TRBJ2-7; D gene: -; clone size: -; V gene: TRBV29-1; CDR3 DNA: TGCAGCGTTGCGGCTAGCTCGGGCGAGCAGTACTTC; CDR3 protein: CSVAASSGEQYF
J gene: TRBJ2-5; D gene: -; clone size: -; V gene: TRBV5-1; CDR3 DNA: TGCGCCCGCAGCTTGTTCAGGGATGAGACCCAGTACTTC; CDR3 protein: CARSLFRDETQYF
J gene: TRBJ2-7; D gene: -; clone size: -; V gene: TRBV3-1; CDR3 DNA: TGTGCCAGCAGCGGGGACGGGGGACCTCGGCAGTACTTC; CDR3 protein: CASSGDGGPRQYF
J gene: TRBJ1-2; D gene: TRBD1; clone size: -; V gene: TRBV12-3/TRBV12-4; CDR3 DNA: TGTGCCAGCAGTTTAAACAGGGGTATGGGCTACACCTTC; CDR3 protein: CASSLNRGMGYTF
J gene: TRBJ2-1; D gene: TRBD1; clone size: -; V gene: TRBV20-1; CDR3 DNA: TGCAGTGCTTTAAGGGGGCGCAGCAGTGAGCAGTTCTTC; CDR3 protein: CSALRGRSSEQFF
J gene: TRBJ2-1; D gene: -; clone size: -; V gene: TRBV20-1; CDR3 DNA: TGCAGTACCGTGGGGATTGGGCGGGGAACCTACAATGAGCAGTTCTTC; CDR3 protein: CSTVGIGRGTYNEQFF
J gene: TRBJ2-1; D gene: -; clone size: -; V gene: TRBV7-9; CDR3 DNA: TGTGCCAGCAGCTTAAGGGGGCAGGGAGGCTACAATGAGCAGTTCTTC; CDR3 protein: CASSLRGQGGYNEQFF
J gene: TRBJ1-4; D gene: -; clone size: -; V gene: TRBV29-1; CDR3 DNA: TGCAGCGTTGGACTGCAAACTCGTGCCGTCCCTGAAAAACTGTTTTTT; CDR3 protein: CSVGLQTRAVPEKLFF
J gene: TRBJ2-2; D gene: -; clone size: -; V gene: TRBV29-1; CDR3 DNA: TGCAGCGTTGAAGGCGCTGGTTCCCAGGGGCTGTTTTTT; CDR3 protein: CSVEGAGSQGLFF
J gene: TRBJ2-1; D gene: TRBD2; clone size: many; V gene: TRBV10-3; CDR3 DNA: TGTGCCTCAAAGCGGGATTCGAACGGTGAGCAGTTCTTC; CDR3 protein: CASKRDSNGEQFF
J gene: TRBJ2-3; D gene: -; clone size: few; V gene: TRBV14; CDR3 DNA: TGTGCCAGCAGCCAACCCGGACAGACCACAGATACGCAGTATTTT; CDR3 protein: CASSQPGQTTDTQYF
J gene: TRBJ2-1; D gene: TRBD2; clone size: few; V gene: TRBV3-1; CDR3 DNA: TGTGCCAGCAGCCAGCGGGAGAGCTCCTACAATGAGCAGTTCTTC; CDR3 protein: CASSQRESSYNEQFF
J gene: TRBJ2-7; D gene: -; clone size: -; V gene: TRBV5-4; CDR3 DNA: TGTGCCAGCAGCTCAAAAGGCGGAGATTACGAGCAGTACTTC; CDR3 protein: CASSSKGGDYEQYF
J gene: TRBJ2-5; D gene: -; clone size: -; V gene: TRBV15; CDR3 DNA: TGTGCCACCAGCAGAGAGGGGGCGCGAGGAGAGACCCAGTACTTC; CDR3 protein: CATSREGARGETQYF
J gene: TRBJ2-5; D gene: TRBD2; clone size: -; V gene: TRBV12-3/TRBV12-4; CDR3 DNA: TGTGCCAGCAGCACCGGGACTAGCGGTTACCTCCAAGAGACCCAGTACTTC; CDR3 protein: CASSTGTSGYLQETQYF
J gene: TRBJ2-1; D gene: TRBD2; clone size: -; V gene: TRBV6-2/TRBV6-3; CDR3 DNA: TGTGCCAGCAGTTGGACTAGCGGGAGGGCCCTTTCCAATGAGCAGTTCTTC; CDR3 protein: CASSWTSGRALSNEQFF
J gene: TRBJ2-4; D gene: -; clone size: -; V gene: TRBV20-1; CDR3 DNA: TGCAGTGCTAGGGAGAGCCACGCCAAGGCCATTCAGTACTTC; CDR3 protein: CSARESHAKAIQYF
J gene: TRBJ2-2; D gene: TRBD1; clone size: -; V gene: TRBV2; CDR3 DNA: TGTGCCAGCAGTGAAAGGGTACAGGGGATCGGGGAGCTGTTTTTT; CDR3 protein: CASSERVQGIGELFF
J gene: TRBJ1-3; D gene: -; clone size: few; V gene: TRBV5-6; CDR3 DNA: TGTGCCAGCAGCTTAAGCCAGACTGGAAACACCATATATTTT; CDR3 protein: CASSLSQTGNTIYF
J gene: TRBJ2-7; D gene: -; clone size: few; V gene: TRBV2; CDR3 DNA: TGTGCCAGCGAAGAGTACGAGCAGTACTTC; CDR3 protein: CASEEYEQYF